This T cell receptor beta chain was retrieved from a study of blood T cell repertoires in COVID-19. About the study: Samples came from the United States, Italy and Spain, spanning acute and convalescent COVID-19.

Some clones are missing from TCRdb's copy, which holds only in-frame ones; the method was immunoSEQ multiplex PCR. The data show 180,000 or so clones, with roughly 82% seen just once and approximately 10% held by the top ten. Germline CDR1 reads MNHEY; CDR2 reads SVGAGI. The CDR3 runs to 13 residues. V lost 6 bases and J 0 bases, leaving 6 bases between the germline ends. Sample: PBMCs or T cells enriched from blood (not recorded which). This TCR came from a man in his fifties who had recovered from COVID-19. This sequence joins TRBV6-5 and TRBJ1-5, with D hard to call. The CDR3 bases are TGTGCCAGCAGGTTATATAGCAATCAGCCCCAGCATTTT. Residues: CASRLYSNQPQHF.